The 7 T cell receptor beta chains below were found in one sample sequenced in a study of T-cell reconstitution after alpha-beta-depleted transplantation in children. Preparing the TCRbeta library involved the use of unique molecular identifiers. MiXCR, run by TCRdb on the PCR reads, gives a single entry per CDR3 protein. This sample carries some 640,000 distinct CDR3 sequences, around 17% of them seen once, and the ten largest clones take 1.1%. Sequencing used PBMCs from the stem cell graft donor, obtained from the stem cell graft. Receptors originate from a human donor who donated a stem cell graft to a child with acute myeloid leukemia.

This clonotype was counted at least ten times. The rearrangement uses TRBV20-1 and TRBJ2-7, with 9 bases matching TRBD2. V gave up 0 bases and J gave up 3 bases; unmatched junction bases: 12. The V gene's germline CDR1 is DFQATT and CDR2 SNEGSKA (reference sequence). The CDR3 has 17 residues. The CDR3 sequence: CSARDPSGGLDLYEQYV. The CDR3 bases are TGCAGTGCTAGAGATCCGAGCGGGGGGCTAGACCTCTACGAGCAGTACGTC.

This clonotype was found many times. The CDR3, as DNA: TGCAGTGCCCAGACTAGCGGGAGCACAGATACGCAGTATTTT. It specifies CSAQTSGSTDTQYF. The rearrangement uses TRBV20-1 and TRBJ2-3; 10 nucleotides agree with TRBD2. The junction had 3 bases not matched to a gene; V was cut back by 6 bases and J by 0 bases. The CDR3 is made up of 14 amino acids. Germline V gene data show CDR1 as DFQATT and CDR2 as SNEGSKA (reference sequence).

The gene calls are TRBV29-1 and TRBJ1-1; 7 bases fit TRBD1. With V trimmed by 4 bases and J by 2 bases, 10 bases remained unmatched. Germline V gene sequence: CDR1 SQVTM, CDR2 ANQGSEA. The CDR3 totals 15 residues. The DNA of the CDR3 is TGCAGCGTTGGAGAGGGGGCGCGGCAAAACACTGAAGCTTTCTTT. Protein: CSVGEGARQNTEAFF.

This clonotype showed up many times. The J gene is TRBJ1-1, the V gene TRBV12-3 or TRBV12-4; D is ambiguous. This CDR3 spans 13 amino acids. V gave up 4 bases and J gave up 6 bases, with 12 bases separating them. This CDR3 reads CASSSNGVSEAFF. Here the CDR3 DNA reads TGTGCCAGCAGTTCAAACGGCGTTTCTGAAGCTTTCTTT.

This clonotype occurred many times. DNA of the CDR3: TGTGCCATCAGTGCTAGGGAGAATGAAGCTTTCTTT. It yields the protein CAISARENEAFF. The chain carries TRBV10-3 and TRBJ1-1; the D is unclear. Germline V gene sequence: CDR1 ENHRY, CDR2 SYGVKD. V was shortened by 4 bases and J by 7 bases, with 10 bases between the two germline ends. The CDR3 is 12 amino acids.

This clonotype was detected only a few times. The chain is built from TRBV28 and TRBJ1-2, with no clear D. The germline V gene has CDR1 MDHEN and CDR2 SYDVKM. Trimming took off 7 bases at V and 6 bases at J, with 15 bases between the two ends. The CDR3 is made up of 13 amino acids. CDR3 coding DNA: TGTGCCAGCACTCCCCTCGGAGCCGATGGCTACACCTTC. Amino acids: CASTPLGADGYTF.

The rearrangement joins TRBV20-1 to TRBJ1-5; D is unresolved. CDR3 length: 14 residues. Germline-derived CDR1 and CDR2 are DFQATT and SNEGSKA (reference sequence). Trimming removed 2 bases from V and 5 bases from J, with 13 bases in between. CDR3 region: CSARSWDGDQPQHF. In DNA, the CDR3 is TGCAGTGCTAGAAGTTGGGATGGAGATCAGCCCCAGCATTTT.